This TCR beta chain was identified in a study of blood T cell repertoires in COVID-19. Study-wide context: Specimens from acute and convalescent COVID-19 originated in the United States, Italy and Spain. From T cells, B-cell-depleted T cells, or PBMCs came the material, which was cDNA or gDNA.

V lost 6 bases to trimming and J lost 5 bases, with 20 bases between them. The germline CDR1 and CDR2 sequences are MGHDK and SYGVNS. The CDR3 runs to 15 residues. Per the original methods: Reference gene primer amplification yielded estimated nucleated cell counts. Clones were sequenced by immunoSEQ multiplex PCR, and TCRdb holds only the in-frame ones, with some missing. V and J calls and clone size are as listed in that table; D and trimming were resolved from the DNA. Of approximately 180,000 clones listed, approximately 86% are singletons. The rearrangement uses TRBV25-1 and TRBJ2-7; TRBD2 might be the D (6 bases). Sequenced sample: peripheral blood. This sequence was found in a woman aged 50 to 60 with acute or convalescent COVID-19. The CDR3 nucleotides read TGTGCCAGCAGCCGAATCGAGGGCGGGGAAAACGAGCAGTACTTC. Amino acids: CASSRIEGGENEQYF.